This T cell receptor (beta chain) was identified in a study of OX40 agonist ivuxolimab in advanced cancers. The table lists this clone with a count of one. As yet, its antigen is unknown. There are 14 residues in the CDR3. The ends lost 0 bases at V and 4 bases at J; junction bases unmatched: 3. Germline CDR1 and CDR2: SGHRS and YFSETQ. Study-level findings and limits: Low normalized clonal expansion also occurred in some nonresponding patients. Antigen specificity remained undetermined for the expanded peripheral T cells.

The repertoire was sequenced with immunoSEQ multiplex PCR; TCRdb's copy has only in-frame clones and lacks some. The table lists over 95,000 clones, just under 85% of them singletons, with more than 1.1% in the top ten. Patients were ineligible given autoimmune disease history or systemic immunosuppression. The specimen comprised CD4+ or CD8+ T cells sorted from blood, sampled in a trial of the OX40 agonist ivuxolimab. V and J are TRBV5-1 and TRBJ2-7; 8 bases map to TRBD1. The sequence was collected from an adult with an advanced solid tumor such as melanoma, head and neck, liver or kidney cancer. CDR3 region: CASSLAGGEYEQYF. The CDR3 DNA reads as TGCGCCAGCAGCTTGGCAGGGGGCGAATACGAGCAGTACTTC.